This entry lists 20 T cell receptor beta chains sequenced from one sample in a study of cytomegalovirus exposure and HLA in healthy donors (dated 2017 in TCRdb). The library relied on the immunoSEQ multiplex PCR assay. The multiplex PCR relied on a mix of 60 forward primers for TCR Vbeta segments and 13 reverse primers for TCR Jbeta segments. TCRdb obtained this table from immuneACCESS and retained in-frame rearrangements with V and J assigned. These tables miss some clones; where compared with another copy, unresolved V genes account for less than half of the shortfall, and the remainder is unexplained. The sample profile shows about 110,000 clones; approximately 79% of them were found once. Together, the top ten hold around 13% of the sample. The sequenced sample consisted of PBMCs. The source of these receptors is a middle-aged woman in good health and CMV-seropositive.

The chain joins TRBV14 to TRBJ2-5, with 11 bases matching TRBD1. The CDR3 consists of 19 residues. Losses at the gene ends were 2 bases for V and 5 bases for J; bases not matched to a gene: 16. Germline-derived CDR1 and CDR2 are SGHDN and FVKESK. The CDR3 DNA is TGTGCCAGCAGCCAACACACGGACAGGGGGCAGGATATAAGGGAGACCCAGTACTTC. Translating gives CASSQHTDRGQDIRETQYF. Full variable domain (missing parts from reference TRBV14 and TRBJ2-5): EAGVTQFPSHSVIEKGQTVTLRCDPISGHDNLYWYRRVMGKEIKFLLHFVKESKQDESGMPNNRFLAERTGGTYSTLKVQPAELEDSGVYFCASSQHTDRGQDIRETQYFGPGTRLLVL.

This chain connects TRBV6-6 to TRBJ1-2; 8 bases line up with TRBD1. The CDR3 has 13 residues. Germline loops: CDR1 MNHNY, CDR2 SVGAGI (reference sequence). Trimming cost V 7 bases and J 7 bases; bases outside gene matches: 8. The DNA of the CDR3 is TGTGCCAGCACCTGGGACAGGAATATTGGCTACACCTTC. Amino acids: CASTWDRNIGYTF.

V and J are TRBV10-1 and TRBJ2-7, with unresolved D. The CDR3 length is 11 residues. V lost 4 bases and J lost 6, with 7 bases in between. Germline CDR1 and CDR2: WNHNN and SYGVQD (reference sequence). The CDR3 spells CASSGNGEQYF. The CDR3 nucleotides read TGCGCCAGCAGTGGAAACGGCGAGCAGTACTTC.

J is TRBJ2-4 and V is TRBV27; the match to TRBD2 covers 13 bases. The V segment lost 4 bases and the J segment 6 bases; nucleotides outside the gene matches: 21. Germline V lookup: CDR1 MNHEY, CDR2 SMNVEV (reference sequence). The CDR3 loop spans 21 amino acids. The CDR3 spells CASSYPGTFNTSGGASNIQYF. In DNA, the CDR3 is TGTGCCAGCAGTTATCCCGGTACATTCAATACTAGCGGGGGGGCGTCAAACATTCAGTACTTC.

V usage is TRBV5-4 and J usage is TRBJ2-3; 12 bases agree with TRBD2. Germline loops: CDR1 SGHNT, CDR2 YYREEE (reference sequence). CDR3 length: 18 amino acids. J gave up 4 bases and V 4 bases, and 13 bases lay outside the gene matches. The DNA of the CDR3 is TGTGCCAGCAGCGGGGGCGGTCTAGCGGGGGGGCGGTCAGATACGCAGTATTTT. Translating it yields CASSGGGLAGGRSDTQYF.

This sequence joins TRBV6-1 and TRBJ1-6; 9 bases map to TRBD1. Germline CDR1 reads MNHNS; CDR2 reads SASEGT. The CDR3 has 18 residues. Losses at the gene ends were 1 base for V and 9 bases for J; bases not matched to a gene: 13. CDR3 region: CASSEGLGQGSAASPLHF. The CDR3 nucleotides read TGTGCCAGCAGTGAAGGGCTTGGACAGGGGTCGGCGGCTTCACCCCTCCACTTT.

This sequence joins TRBV6-1 and TRBJ1-4; D remains unclear. Trimming cost V 1 base and J 2 bases, with 8 bases left between them. Germline lookup yields CDR1 MNHNS and CDR2 SASEGT. The CDR3 covers 15 residues. CDR3 sequence (DNA): TGTGCCAGCAGTGAAGGGAGGTTTACTAATGAAAAACTGTTTTTT. Translating it yields CASSEGRFTNEKLFF.

Only a few counts were recorded for this clone. CDR3 protein: CASSPGDRGGEQYF. CDR3 in DNA: TGTGCCAGCAGCCCGGGGGACAGGGGGGGCGAGCAGTACTTC. The chain is built from TRBV5-6 and TRBJ2-7; 11 bases align to TRBD1. Germline values: CDR1 SGHDT, CDR2 YYEEEE. The CDR3 extends over 14 amino acids. With V trimmed by 4 bases and J by 6 bases, 6 bases remained unmatched. Filled out from reference TRBV5-6 and TRBJ2-7, the complete variable domain reads DAGVTQSPTHLIKTRGQQVTLRCSPKSGHDTVSWYQQALGQGPQFIFQYYEEEERQRGNFPDRFSGHQFPNYSSELNVNALLLGDSALYLCASSPGDRGGEQYFGPGTRLTVT.

V is TRBV9 and J is TRBJ1-1, with TRBD1 matching over 7 bases. Germline V gene lookup returns CDR1 SGDLS and CDR2 YYNGEE. There are 16 residues in the CDR3. V lost 0 bases and J lost 1; bases outside the gene matches: 6. The CDR3 DNA reads as TGTGCCAGCAGCGTAGGGATCGGACAGGCGAACACTGAAGCTTTCTTT. Its protein is CASSVGIGQANTEAFF. Drawing the rest from reference TRBV9 and TRBJ1-1, the complete variable domain is DSGVTQTPKHLITATGQRVTLRCSPRSGDLSVYWYQQSLDQGLQFLIQYYNGEERAKGNILERFSAQQFPDLHSELNLSSLELGDSALYFCASSVGIGQANTEAFFGQGTRLTVV.

This clone occurred once. This sample also contains other DNA sequences that code for the same CDR3. The gene calls are TRBV5-1 and TRBJ2-7, with 9 bases lining up with TRBD1. This CDR3 comprises 14 residues. With V trimmed by 5 bases and J by 1 base, 4 bases remained unmatched. Germline assignment: CDR1 SGHRS and CDR2 YFSETQ. CDR3: CASSPGQGSYEQYF. The CDR3 bases are TGCGCCAGCAGTCCGGGACAGGGATCCTACGAGCAGTACTTC.

The rearrangement links TRBV30 to TRBJ2-7; 8 bases match TRBD1. J was trimmed by 7 bases and V by 0 bases; bases with no gene match: 5. Germline assignment: CDR1 GTSNPN and CDR2 SVGIG (reference sequence). The CDR3 covers 13 residues. CDR3 region: CAWSVTTGVEQYF. In DNA form, the CDR3 reads TGTGCCTGGAGTGTAACGACAGGGGTTGAGCAGTACTTC.

The chain uses TRBV7-9 and TRBJ2-1, with D possibly matching TRBD2 (6 bases). CDR1 SEHNR and CDR2 FQNEAQ come from the germline V gene (reference sequence). This CDR3 has 14 residues. V was shortened by 1 base and J by 9 bases, with 13 bases between the two germline ends. The CDR3 bases are TGTGCCAGCAGCTTAGTTACGGGAGCCCTTGAGCAGTTCTTC. Translating it yields CASSLVTGALEQFF.

This sequence joins TRBV30 and TRBJ1-6, with TRBD1 matching over 8 bases. Trimming at V came to 3 bases and at J to 9 bases, leaving 7 bases not matched to a gene. CDR3 length equals 14 residues. Germline CDR1 and CDR2: GTSNPN and SVGIG (reference sequence). The CDR3 bases are TGTGCCTGGAGATATCAGGGGGCAGGTTCACCCCTCCACTTT. This codes for CAWRYQGAGSPLHF.

This chain connects TRBV5-1 to TRBJ1-1; perhaps TRBD1 as D (6 bases). Germline V gives CDR1 SGHRS, CDR2 YFSETQ. V dropped 4 bases and J dropped 1 base, with 11 bases sitting between them. The CDR3 loop spans 14 amino acids. CDR3 nucleotide sequence: TGCGCCAGCAGCCTAGGACAGAGGAACACTGAAGCTTTCTTT. The encoded protein is CASSLGQRNTEAFF.

DNA for the CDR3: TGTGCCTGGAGCGACAGGGCCAACTATGGCTACACCTTC. Translation gives CAWSDRANYGYTF. The chain carries TRBV30 and TRBJ1-2, with 7 bases aligning to TRBD1. Germline CDR1 is GTSNPN and CDR2 is SVGIG (reference sequence). The CDR3 is 13 amino acids. Trimming at V came to 3 bases and at J to 2 bases, leaving 3 bases not matched to a gene.

This clone has just one count. The V call is TRBV9, the J call TRBJ1-2; TRBD1 agrees at 7 bases. V shed 2 bases, J shed 1 base, and the junction held 2 bases outside the gene matches. The CDR3 is 14 amino acids. CDR1 is SGDLS, CDR2 YYNGEE, per germline. The CDR3 region is CASSVQGGNYGYTF. Written as DNA, the CDR3 is TGTGCCAGCAGCGTTCAGGGGGGTAACTATGGCTACACCTTC.

The gene calls are TRBV7-3 and TRBJ2-4; TRBD2 is a possible D gene (6 bases). CDR1 is SGHTA and CDR2 is FQGTGA in the germline V gene. V gave up 0 bases and J gave up 6 bases, with 15 bases separating them. The CDR3 totals 16 residues. CDR3 amino acids: CASSLTSGGDLNIQYF. The CDR3 nucleotides read TGTGCCAGCAGCTTAACGTCCGGAGGGGACTTAAACATTCAGTACTTC. Combining the CDR3 with reference TRBV7-3 and TRBJ2-4 gives the whole variable domain GAGVSQTPSNKVTEKGKYVELRCDPISGHTALYWYRQSLGQGPEFLIYFQGTGAADDSGLPNDRFFAVRPEGSVSTLKIQRTERGDSAVYLCASSLTSGGDLNIQYFGAGTRLSVL.

The chain combines TRBV2 with TRBJ2-5, with D perhaps matching TRBD2 (6 bases). Germline loops: CDR1 SNHLY, CDR2 FYNNEI. Trimming cost V 3 bases and J 2 bases, with 13 bases left between them. CDR3 length equals 15 residues. CDR3 sequence reads: CASSEGGGTQETQYF. The DNA for the CDR3 is TGTGCCAGCAGTGAGGGGGGTGGGACTCAAGAGACCCAGTACTTC. Supplemented by reference TRBV2 and TRBJ2-5, the full variable domain reads EPEVTQTPSHQVTQMGQEVILRCVPISNHLYFYWYRQILGQKVEFLVSFYNNEISEKSEIFDDQFSVERPDGSNFTLKIRSTKLEDSAMYFCASSEGGGTQETQYFGPGTRLLVL.

A note on this clone: Within the sample, other DNA sequences also encode this same CDR3. The J gene is TRBJ2-3, the V gene TRBV5-1; 10 nucleotides align to TRBD2. This CDR3 is 16 amino acids long. Germline V gene lookup returns CDR1 SGHRS and CDR2 YFSETQ. The junction had 3 bases not matched to a gene; V was cut back by 0 bases and J by 2 bases. CDR3 in DNA: TGCGCCAGCAGCTTGGTACTAGCGGGGTCCACAGATACGCAGTATTTT. This translates into CASSLVLAGSTDTQYF.

The chain uses TRBV11-2 and TRBJ1-1; D not resolved. V lost 10 bases and J lost 6, with 24 bases in between. The CDR3 length is 15 residues. Germline CDR1 and CDR2: SGHAT and FQNNGV. The DNA of the CDR3 is TGTGCCACCCTTCGCGTCCCCGGGATTTGGTCTGAAGCTTTCTTT. Translation: CATLRVPGIWSEAFF.